Below are 31 T cell receptor beta chains sequenced from a single sample in a study of Siglec-9 on CD8 T cells in melanoma. Assay: immunoSEQ multiplex PCR; the TCRdb copy retains only in-frame clones and omits some. Of some 39,000 clones listed, about four fifths were seen once; the top ten hold under 2%. Sequenced sample: Siglec-9- CD8+ T cells sorted from blood. The receptors were gathered from a human donor in good health.

V usage is TRBV6-4 and J usage is TRBJ1-1; 9 bases map to TRBD1. Germline V lookup: CDR1 MRHNA, CDR2 SNTAGT. Unmatched junction bases numbered 9, after V lost 0 bases and J lost 4 bases. The CDR3 consists of 17 residues. The CDR3 is CASSDSLDRGRATEAFF. The DNA of the CDR3 is TGTGCCAGCAGTGACTCCCTGGACAGGGGACGGGCCACTGAAGCTTTCTTT.

J is TRBJ1-3 and V is TRBV5-6; 9 bases match TRBD1. Germline CDR1 is SGHDT and CDR2 is YYEEEE. J gave up 5 bases and V 0 bases, and 3 bases lay outside the gene matches. The CDR3 extends over 15 amino acids. The chain's CDR3 is CASSLATGGRNTIYF. The CDR3 coding sequence is TGTGCCAGCAGCTTGGCCACAGGGGGCAGAAACACCATATATTTT.

V usage is TRBV5-6 and J usage is TRBJ2-7; D ambiguous. CDR3 length equals 14 residues. In germline, CDR1 is SGHDT, CDR2 YYEEEE. Trimming took off 0 bases at V and 1 base at J, with 8 bases between the two ends. This CDR3 reads CASSLEASSYEQYF. The CDR3 DNA reads as TGTGCCAGCAGCTTGGAGGCCTCGTCCTACGAGCAGTACTTC.

This rearrangement joins TRBV29-1 to TRBJ2-7, with D unclear. The CDR3 consists of 13 residues. The V end was cut by 3 bases, the J end by 5 bases, with 14 bases between. Germline V gene lookup returns CDR1 SQVTM and CDR2 ANQGSEA. Written as DNA, the CDR3 is TGCAGCGTTGACTCCCCATCGGTAGACGAGCAGTACTTC. It specifies CSVDSPSVDEQYF.

The chain couples TRBV30 to TRBJ2-3; 9 bases line up with TRBD2. The CDR3 covers 14 residues. Germline trimming cut 2 bases from V and 4 bases from J; bases unmatched to any gene: 4. Germline CDR1 is GTSNPN and CDR2 is SVGIG (reference sequence). The CDR3 loop is CAWSTAGGPDTQYF. CDR3 nucleotides: TGTGCCTGGAGTACGGCGGGGGGGCCAGATACGCAGTATTTT.

The rearrangement links TRBV18 to TRBJ2-7, with 7 bases identical to TRBD1. Germline CDR1 and CDR2: KGHSH and LQKENI. The J segment lost 2 bases and the V segment lost 3 bases, leaving 1 base of the junction unmatched. CDR3 length equals 13 residues. The CDR3 sequence is CASSPGQTYEQYF. CDR3 bases: TGTGCCAGCTCACCGGGACAGACCTACGAGCAGTACTTC.

The chain carries TRBV7-9 and TRBJ2-1, with D perhaps TRBD1 (5 bases). Trimming pared 5 bases from V and 2 bases from J, leaving 13 bases between. Germline V lookup: CDR1 SEHNR, CDR2 FQNEAQ (reference sequence). This CDR3 comprises 15 residues. The CDR3 region has the DNA TGTGCCAGCAGCCCCATCGAACAGGCCTACAATGAGCAGTTCTTC. Translation: CASSPIEQAYNEQFF.

The V gene is TRBV21-1, the J gene TRBJ2-1; TRBD1 is the table's D call, not checked against the DNA. TRBV21-1 represents a pseudogene. CDR3 length: 17 amino acids. Written as DNA, the CDR3 is TGTGCCAGCAGCAAAGTAGGTGACGGACAGGGGCCCAATGAGCAGTTCTTC. As protein: CASSKVGDGQGPNEQFF.

A single count supports this clone. Distinct nucleotide sequences in the sample also encode this CDR3. The DNA for the CDR3 is TGTGCCAGTAGCCCCGGGACTAGCGGAACCTACGAGCAGTACTTC. It translates to CASSPGTSGTYEQYF. The chain has TRBV19 and TRBJ2-7; 11 bases agree with TRBD2. Looked up from germline, CDR1 is LNHDA and CDR2 is SQIVND (reference sequence). V shed 6 bases and J 2 bases; nucleotides not matched to a gene: 6. The CDR3 sequence is 15 residues long. The whole variable domain, remainder taken from reference TRBV19 and TRBJ2-7, is DGGITQSPKYLFRKEGQNVTLSCEQNLNHDAMYWYRQDPGQGLRLIYYSQIVNDFQKGDIAEGYSVSREKKESFPLTVTSAQKNPTAFYLCASSPGTSGTYEQYFGPGTRLTVT.

The J gene is TRBJ2-7, the V gene TRBV11-3, with TRBD1 identical over 7 bases. Per germline, CDR1 SGHNT and CDR2 YENEEA. The CDR3 length is 15 residues. J was trimmed by 3 bases and V by 6 bases; bases with no gene match: 11. The CDR3 loop reads CASSLRGQLNYEQYF. CDR3 nucleotide sequence: TGTGCCAGCAGTCTTAGGGGACAGTTGAACTACGAGCAGTACTTC.

This chain joins TRBV7-6 and TRBJ1-1; D is undetermined. V shed 6 bases and J shed 1 base, with 9 bases lying between them. The CDR3 consists of 13 residues. Per the germline V gene, CDR1 is SGHVS and CDR2 is FNYEAQ. The CDR3 sequence is CASSPKGNTEAFF. The CDR3 DNA is TGTGCCAGCAGTCCGAAGGGGAACACTGAAGCTTTCTTT.

This clone has just a few counts. This chain uses TRBV27 with TRBJ1-1; possible D gene TRBD1, 6 bases. There are 12 residues in the CDR3. Germline CDR1 is MNHEY and CDR2 is SMNVEV (reference sequence). The V gene lost 7 bases and the J gene lost 8 bases, with 14 bases spanning the gap. For the CDR3, the DNA is TGTGCCAGCAAGACAGGCGGAGAGGAAGCTTTCTTT. This gives the protein CASKTGGEEAFF.

The chain joins TRBV5-1 to TRBJ2-7; a possible D gene is TRBD1 (6 bases). Trimming shortened V by 0 bases and J by 2 bases, and 12 bases separated the two germline ends. Per the germline V gene, CDR1 is SGHRS and CDR2 is YFSETQ. The CDR3 sequence is 15 residues long. CDR3 loop: CASSLVPGVPYEQYF. The CDR3 DNA reads as TGCGCCAGCAGCTTGGTTCCAGGGGTCCCCTACGAGCAGTACTTC.

The count of this clone is one. The chain combines TRBV27 with TRBJ2-3; D is tentatively TRBD1 or TRBD2 (5 bases each). This CDR3 is 12 amino acids long. V lost 3 bases, J lost 7 bases, and 8 bases lay in between. From germline, CDR1 is MNHEY and CDR2 SMNVEV (reference sequence). CDR3 bases: TGTGCCAGCAGTTTCGGGACCAATACGCAGTATTTT. Amino acids: CASSFGTNTQYF.

There are a few counts of this clone. The chain couples TRBV27 to TRBJ1-1, with D perhaps TRBD1 (6 bases). CDR1 is MNHEY and CDR2 is SMNVEV in the germline V gene (reference sequence). Trimming stripped 10 bases from V and 6 bases from J, with 21 bases between. The CDR3 runs to 14 residues. CDR3 region: CATKHRDKAPEAFF. Here the CDR3 DNA reads TGTGCCACCAAACACCGGGACAAGGCCCCTGAAGCTTTCTTT.

The V and J genes are TRBV2 and TRBJ1-2, with D perhaps matching TRBD1 (5 bases). The germline V gene encodes CDR1 SNHLY and CDR2 FYNNEI. The CDR3 runs to 16 residues. Trimming removed 1 base from V and 3 bases from J, with 15 bases in between. The CDR3 protein is CASSEGVRAVHYGYTF. For the CDR3, the DNA is TGTGCCAGCAGTGAAGGAGTCAGGGCGGTTCACTATGGCTACACCTTC. Complete variable domain (other parts from reference TRBV2 and TRBJ1-2): EPEVTQTPSHQVTQMGQEVILRCVPISNHLYFYWYRQILGQKVEFLVSFYNNEISEKSEIFDDQFSVERPDGSNFTLKIRSTKLEDSAMYFCASSEGVRAVHYGYTFGSGTRLTVV.

The rearrangement uses TRBV7-9 and TRBJ2-2; 7 nucleotides align to TRBD1. This CDR3 contains 13 residues. J lost 5 bases, V lost 5 bases, and 2 bases had no gene match. Germline-derived CDR1 and CDR2 are SEHNR and FQNEAQ (reference sequence). CDR3 in DNA: TGTGCCAGCAGCGAACAGGGGACCGGGGAGCTGTTTTTT. Translating gives CASSEQGTGELFF.

This chain uses TRBV7-9 with TRBJ1-2, with D unresolved. V lost 6 bases and J 6 bases, leaving 20 bases between the germline ends. This CDR3 spans 15 amino acids. Germline loops: CDR1 SEHNR, CDR2 FQNEAQ (reference sequence). The CDR3 sequence: CASSPPTVVYHGYTF. Here the CDR3 DNA reads TGTGCCAGCAGTCCCCCTACGGTGGTCTATCATGGCTACACCTTC.

V is TRBV14 and J is TRBJ2-7, with TRBD1 as a possible D gene (5 bases). The CDR3 covers 14 residues. V was shortened by 5 bases and J by 4 bases, with 15 bases between the two germline ends. Looked up from germline, CDR1 is SGHDN and CDR2 is FVKESK. CDR3 nucleotides: TGTGCCAGCAGCAGATCGGAAGGGGCGTACGAGCAGTACTTC. Translated, it gives CASSRSEGAYEQYF.

The sample holds one count of this clone. This chain uses TRBV2 with TRBJ1-3; D possibly corresponds to TRBD1 (6 bases). Germline V lookup: CDR1 SNHLY, CDR2 FYNNEI. Trimming left V 7 bases short and J 2 bases short, with 12 bases between. The CDR3 runs 14 residues. The CDR3 DNA reads TGTGCCAGCAAGCCAGGGGCCACTGGAAACACCATATATTTT. Its translation is CASKPGATGNTIYF.

This chain uses TRBV28 with TRBJ2-3, with 7 bases that match TRBD1. J gave up 4 bases and V 2 bases, and 6 bases lay outside the gene matches. Germline V gives CDR1 MDHEN, CDR2 SYDVKM. The CDR3 runs 15 residues. CDR3 DNA sequence: TGTGCCAGCAGTTTACCGACAGGGTCCGCAGATACGCAGTATTTT. It is translated as CASSLPTGSADTQYF.

The chain links TRBV28 to TRBJ2-2; a weak D match, TRBD2 (5 bases). The CDR3 loop spans 18 amino acids. Germline V CDR1 and CDR2: MDHEN, SYDVKM. Trimming left V 5 bases short and J 0 bases short, with 19 bases between. For the CDR3, the DNA is TGTGCCAGCAGTCCCCGCGGGTATCTAAATACGAACACCGGGGAGCTGTTTTTT. It is translated as CASSPRGYLNTNTGELFF.

This chain joins TRBV4-1 and TRBJ2-3; 10 bases fit TRBD2. J lost 1 base, V lost 0 bases, and 7 bases had no gene match. CDR1 is MGHRA, CDR2 YSYEKL, per germline. The length of the CDR3 is 18 residues. The CDR3 region has the DNA TGCGCCAGCAGCCAAGAGCCTAGCGGGGGTTTGGGCACAGATACGCAGTATTTT. It specifies CASSQEPSGGLGTDTQYF.

On this clone: One end of the junction is discordant with germline, which a read error may explain. V gene TRBV7-7 combines with J gene TRBJ1-2; D might be TRBD1 (5 bases). The V gene's germline CDR1 is SSHAT and CDR2 FNYEAQ (reference sequence). The CDR3 totals 18 residues. The CDR3 nucleotides are TGTGCTAGCAGCTTAGTCTATCCCCCTCAAGGGGTCATCTATGGCTACACCTTC. As protein: CASSLVYPPQGVIYGYTF.

This clone was recorded once. This rearrangement joins TRBV10-3 to TRBJ2-7; 11 nucleotides match TRBD2. There are 14 residues in the CDR3. Germline assignment: CDR1 ENHRY and CDR2 SYGVKD. V trimming: 11 bases; J trimming: 2 bases; junction bases outside the gene matches: 8. The CDR3 here is CAVSGLAETYEQYF. The DNA for the CDR3 is TGTGCCGTATCGGGACTAGCGGAGACCTACGAGCAGTACTTC.

V usage is TRBV6-1 and J usage is TRBJ2-7; TRBD1 matches 7 bases. This CDR3 spans 13 amino acids. V trimming: 3 bases; J trimming: 3 bases; junction bases outside the gene matches: 2. The germline gives CDR1 MNHNS, CDR2 SASEGT. CDR3 sequence (DNA): TGTGCCAGCAGTGATACAGGGGTCTACGAGCAGTACTTC. This codes for CASSDTGVYEQYF.

This clone occurred a few times. The rearrangement links TRBV11-3 to TRBJ1-1, with a possible D match to TRBD1 (6 bases). Germline CDR1 SGHNT, CDR2 YENEEA. The V gene lost 2 bases and the J gene lost 7 bases, with 17 bases spanning the gap. The CDR3 totals 15 residues. The CDR3 sequence: CASSLLWGRDNEAFF. The CDR3 DNA is TGTGCCAGCAGCTTATTGTGGGGGCGAGATAATGAAGCTTTCTTT. Based on the CDR3 plus reference TRBV11-3 and TRBJ1-1, the full variable domain is EAGVVQSPRYKIIEKKQPVAFWCNPISGHNTLYWYLQNLGQGPELLIRYENEEAVDDSQLPKDRFSAERLKGVDSTLKIQPAELGDSAVYLCASSLLWGRDNEAFFGQGTRLTVV.

This clone has just a few counts. This chain links TRBV30 with TRBJ1-1; D is unresolved. The length of the CDR3 is 13 residues. The V gene lost 2 bases and the J gene lost 2 bases, with 9 bases spanning the gap. Per the germline V gene, CDR1 is GTSNPN and CDR2 is SVGIG (reference sequence). The CDR3 spells CAWSFTDNTEAFF. As DNA, the CDR3 is TGTGCCTGGAGTTTTACAGATAACACTGAAGCTTTCTTT.

The rearrangement joins TRBV7-2 to TRBJ2-1; no clear D. The V end was cut by 2 bases, the J end by 8 bases, with 4 bases between. Germline V CDR1 and CDR2: SGHTA, FQGNSA. The CDR3 runs to 11 residues. The CDR3 here is CASSLLDEQFF. The CDR3 DNA reads as TGTGCCAGCAGCTTACTAGATGAGCAGTTCTTC.

This clone appeared once. The V and J genes are TRBV4-1 and TRBJ1-4, with a possible D match to TRBD1 (5 bases). The length of the CDR3 is 15 residues. CDR1 and CDR2 from the germline V gene are MGHRA and YSYEKL. Trimming took off 4 bases at V and 4 bases at J, with 13 bases between the two ends. The CDR3 loop reads CASSRSRDLNEKLFF. CDR3 nucleotides: TGCGCCAGCAGCCGGAGCCGGGACCTTAATGAAAAACTGTTTTTT.

The rearrangement joins TRBV2 to TRBJ2-1; D tentatively fits TRBD1 or TRBD2 (5 bases each). CDR1 SNHLY and CDR2 FYNNEI come from the germline V gene. The V and J ends lost 4 bases and 14 bases respectively, with 15 bases between them. This CDR3 has 12 residues. The CDR3 here is CASSAGTVGEFF. In nucleotides, the CDR3 is TGTGCCAGCAGTGCCGGGACCGTCGGCGAGTTCTTC.